This entry concerns a single T cell receptor (beta chain). This entry belongs to a study of blood T cell repertoires in COVID-19. V was trimmed by 3 bases and J by 0 bases, leaving 11 bases between them. The CDR3 loop spans 15 amino acids. CDR1 MNHNS and CDR2 SASEGT come from the germline V gene. Sequencing was performed with immunoSEQ multiplex PCR; in TCRdb, only in-frame clones are kept and a portion is missing. This table holds tens of thousands of clones, more than 85% found once. The TCR was taken from a human donor with active COVID-19. The donor label of this sample is uncertain. Sequencing input: peripheral blood. The V call is TRBV6-1, the J call TRBJ1-2, with D unresolved. Here the CDR3 reads CASSDRRGANYGYTF. The CDR3 DNA reads TGTGCCAGCAGTGACCGACGTGGAGCTAACTATGGCTACACCTTC.